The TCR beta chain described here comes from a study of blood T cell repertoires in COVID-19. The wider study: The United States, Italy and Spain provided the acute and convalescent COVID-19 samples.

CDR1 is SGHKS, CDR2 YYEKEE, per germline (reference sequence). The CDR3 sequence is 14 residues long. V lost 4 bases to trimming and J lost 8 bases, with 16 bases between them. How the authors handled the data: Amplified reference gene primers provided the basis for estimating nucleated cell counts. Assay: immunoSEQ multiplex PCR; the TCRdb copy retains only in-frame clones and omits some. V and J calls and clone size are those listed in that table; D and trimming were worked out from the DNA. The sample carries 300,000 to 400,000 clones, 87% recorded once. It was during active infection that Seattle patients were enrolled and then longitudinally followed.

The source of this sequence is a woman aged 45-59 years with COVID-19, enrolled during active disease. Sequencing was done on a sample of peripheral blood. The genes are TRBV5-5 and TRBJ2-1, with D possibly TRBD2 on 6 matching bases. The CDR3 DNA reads TGTGCCAGCAGCCCCGGAGGGGTCGGAGATGAGCAGTTCTTC. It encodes CASSPGGVGDEQFF.